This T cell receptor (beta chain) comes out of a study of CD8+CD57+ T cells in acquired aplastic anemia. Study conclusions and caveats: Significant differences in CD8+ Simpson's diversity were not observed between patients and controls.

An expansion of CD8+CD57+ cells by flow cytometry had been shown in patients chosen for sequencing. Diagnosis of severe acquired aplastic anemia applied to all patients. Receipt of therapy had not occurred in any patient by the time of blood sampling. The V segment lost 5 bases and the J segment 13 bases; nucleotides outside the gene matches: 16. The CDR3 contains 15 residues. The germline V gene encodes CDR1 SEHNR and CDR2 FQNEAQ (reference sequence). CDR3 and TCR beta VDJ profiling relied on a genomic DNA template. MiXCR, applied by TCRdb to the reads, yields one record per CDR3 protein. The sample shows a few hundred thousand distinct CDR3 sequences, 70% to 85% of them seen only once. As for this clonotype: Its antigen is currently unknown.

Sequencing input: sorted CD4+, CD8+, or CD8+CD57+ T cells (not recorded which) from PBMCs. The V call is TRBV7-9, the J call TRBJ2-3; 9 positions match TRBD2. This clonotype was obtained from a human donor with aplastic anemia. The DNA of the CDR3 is TGTGCCAGCAGCGTTCAAAGAAGCGGGGGGAGCGAGGAGTATTTT. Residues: CASSVQRSGGSEEYF.